This TCR beta chain was sequenced in a study of early stage breast cancer tumors. Study context: Approximately 10-fold was the mean read coverage per sample.

This CDR3 region has 15 residues. Germline CDR1 reads SNHLY; CDR2 reads FYNNEI. V lost 6 bases to trimming and J lost 2 bases; unmatched junction nucleotides: 6. TCRdb's table, derived via immunoSEQ multiplex PCR, lists solely in-frame clones and lacks some. The table includes approximately 70,000 clones, around 80% detected once. Study-level findings and limits: Compared with adjacent normal breast tissue, tumors showed 2 to 3-fold greater T cell density and higher clonality. Enriched TCRB sequences shared across patients were mostly commonly generated sequences. Bulk DNA sequencing of unsorted cells missed chain pairing and markers.

On this clone: What it binds is unknown.

Sequenced material: blood. The V and J genes are TRBV2 and TRBJ2-3; 9 bases line up with TRBD1. The TCR originated in a person aged 35-55 years with breast cancer. This chain's CDR3 is CASSAQGANTDTQYF. For the CDR3, the DNA is TGTGCCAGCAGCGCACAGGGGGCCAACACAGATACGCAGTATTTT.